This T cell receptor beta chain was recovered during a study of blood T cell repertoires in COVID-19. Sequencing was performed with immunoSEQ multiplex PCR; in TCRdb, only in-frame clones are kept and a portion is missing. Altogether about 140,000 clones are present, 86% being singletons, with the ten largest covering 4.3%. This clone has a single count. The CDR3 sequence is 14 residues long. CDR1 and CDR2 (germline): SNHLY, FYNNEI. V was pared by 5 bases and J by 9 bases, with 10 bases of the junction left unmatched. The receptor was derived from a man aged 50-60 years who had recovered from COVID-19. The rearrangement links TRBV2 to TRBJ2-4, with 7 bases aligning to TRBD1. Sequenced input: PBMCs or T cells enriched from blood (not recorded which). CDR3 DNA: TGTGCCAGCAGTTACACGGACAGGATAAGCATTCAGTACTTC. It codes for CASSYTDRISIQYF. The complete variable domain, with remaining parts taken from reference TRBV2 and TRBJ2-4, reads EPEVTQTPSHQVTQMGQEVILRCVPISNHLYFYWYRQILGQKVEFLVSFYNNEISEKSEIFDDQFSVERPDGSNFTLKIRSTKLEDSAMYFCASSYTDRISIQYFGAGTRLSVL.